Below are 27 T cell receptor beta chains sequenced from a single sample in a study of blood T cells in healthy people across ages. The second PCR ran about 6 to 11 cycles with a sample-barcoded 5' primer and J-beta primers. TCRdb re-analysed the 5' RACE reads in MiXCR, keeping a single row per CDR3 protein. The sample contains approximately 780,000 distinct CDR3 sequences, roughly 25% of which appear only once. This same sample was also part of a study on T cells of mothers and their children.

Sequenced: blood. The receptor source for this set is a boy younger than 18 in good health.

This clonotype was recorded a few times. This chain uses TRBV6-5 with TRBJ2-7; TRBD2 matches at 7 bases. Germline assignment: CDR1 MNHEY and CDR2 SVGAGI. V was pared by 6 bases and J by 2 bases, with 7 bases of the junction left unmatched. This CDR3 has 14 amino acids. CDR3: CASSPAGSTYEQYF. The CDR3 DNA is TGTGCCAGCAGCCCAGCGGGGAGCACCTACGAGCAGTACTTC.

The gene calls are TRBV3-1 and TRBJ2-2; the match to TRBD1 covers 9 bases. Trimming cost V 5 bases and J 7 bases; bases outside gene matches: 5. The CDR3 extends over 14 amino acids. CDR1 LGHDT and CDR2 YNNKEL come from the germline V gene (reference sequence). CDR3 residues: CASSSQGAGGELFF. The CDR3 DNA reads TGTGCCAGCAGCTCACAGGGGGCCGGCGGGGAGCTGTTTTTT.

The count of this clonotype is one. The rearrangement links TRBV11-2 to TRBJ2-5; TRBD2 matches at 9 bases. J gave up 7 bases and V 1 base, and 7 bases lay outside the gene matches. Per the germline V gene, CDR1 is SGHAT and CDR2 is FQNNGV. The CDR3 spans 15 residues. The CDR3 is CASSLVRGGGGTQYF. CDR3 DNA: TGTGCCAGCAGCTTAGTGCGGGGGGGCGGAGGGACCCAGTACTTC.

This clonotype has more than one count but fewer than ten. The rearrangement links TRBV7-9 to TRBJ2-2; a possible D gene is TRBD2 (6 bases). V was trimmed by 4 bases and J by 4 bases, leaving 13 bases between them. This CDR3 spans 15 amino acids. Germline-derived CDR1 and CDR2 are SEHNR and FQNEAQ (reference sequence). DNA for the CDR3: TGTGCCAGCAGCTCTAGGCCCGGGGGCACCGGGGAGCTGTTTTTT. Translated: CASSSRPGGTGELFF.

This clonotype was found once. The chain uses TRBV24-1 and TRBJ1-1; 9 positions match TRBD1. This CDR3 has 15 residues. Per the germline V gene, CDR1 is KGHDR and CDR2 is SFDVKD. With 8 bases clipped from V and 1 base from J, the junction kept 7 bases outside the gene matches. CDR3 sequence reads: CATNPQGQGNTEAFF. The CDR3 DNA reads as TGTGCCACCAACCCTCAGGGACAGGGGAACACTGAAGCTTTCTTT.

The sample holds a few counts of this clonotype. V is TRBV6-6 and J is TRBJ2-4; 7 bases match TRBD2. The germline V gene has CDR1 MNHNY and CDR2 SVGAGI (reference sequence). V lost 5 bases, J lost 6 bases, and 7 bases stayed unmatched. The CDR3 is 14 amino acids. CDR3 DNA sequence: TGTGCCAGCAGTAAACTAGCGTCGGGAAACATTCAGTACTTC. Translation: CASSKLASGNIQYF.

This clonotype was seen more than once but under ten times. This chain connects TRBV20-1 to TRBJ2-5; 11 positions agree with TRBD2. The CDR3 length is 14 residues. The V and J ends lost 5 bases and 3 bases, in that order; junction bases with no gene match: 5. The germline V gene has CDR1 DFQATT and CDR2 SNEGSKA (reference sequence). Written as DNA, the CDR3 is TGCAGTGCTGATAGCGGGGGGGAGGAAGAGACCCAGTACTTC. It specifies CSADSGGEEETQYF.

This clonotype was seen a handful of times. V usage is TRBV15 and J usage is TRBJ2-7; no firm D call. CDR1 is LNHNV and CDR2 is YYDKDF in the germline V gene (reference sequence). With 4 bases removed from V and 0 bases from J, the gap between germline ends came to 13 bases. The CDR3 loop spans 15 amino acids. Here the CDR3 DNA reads TGTGCCACCAGCAAAGCAAGGCCAAGCTCCTACGAGCAGTACTTC. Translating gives CATSKARPSSYEQYF.

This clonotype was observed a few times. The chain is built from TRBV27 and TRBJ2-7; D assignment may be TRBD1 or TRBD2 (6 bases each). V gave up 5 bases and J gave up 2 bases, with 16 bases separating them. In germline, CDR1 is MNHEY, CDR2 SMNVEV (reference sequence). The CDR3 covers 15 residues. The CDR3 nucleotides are TGTGCCAGCAGTCCCCGGCTGGGGGGCCCCTACGAGCAGTACTTC. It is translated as CASSPRLGGPYEQYF.

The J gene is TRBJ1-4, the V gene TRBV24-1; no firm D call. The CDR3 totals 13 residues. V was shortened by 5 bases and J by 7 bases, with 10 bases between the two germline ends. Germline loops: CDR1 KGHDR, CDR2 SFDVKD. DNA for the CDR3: TGTGCCACCAGTGGTCTAGAAGGTGAAAAACTGTTTTTT. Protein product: CATSGLEGEKLFF.

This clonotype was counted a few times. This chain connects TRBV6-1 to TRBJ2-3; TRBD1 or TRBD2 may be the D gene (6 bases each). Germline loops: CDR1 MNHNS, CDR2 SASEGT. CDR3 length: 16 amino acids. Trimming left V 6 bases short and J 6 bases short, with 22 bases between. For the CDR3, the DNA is TGTGCCAGCAGCCGCCTACTAGGGGGGCCCGGGGATACGCAGTATTTT. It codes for CASSRLLGGPGDTQYF.

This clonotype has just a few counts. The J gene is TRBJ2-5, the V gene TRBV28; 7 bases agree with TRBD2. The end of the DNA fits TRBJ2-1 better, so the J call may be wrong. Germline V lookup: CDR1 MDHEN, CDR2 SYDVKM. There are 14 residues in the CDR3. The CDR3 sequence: CASENRLGGNEQFF. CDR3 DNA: TGTGCCAGCGAGAATCGTTTGGGGGGGAATGAGCAGTTCTTC.

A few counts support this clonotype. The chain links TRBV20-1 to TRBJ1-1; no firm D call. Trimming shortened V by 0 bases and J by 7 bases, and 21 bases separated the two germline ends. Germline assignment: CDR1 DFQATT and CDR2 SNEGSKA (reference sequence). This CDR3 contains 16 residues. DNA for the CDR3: TGCAGTGCTAGAGATGGAGGACGGAGGGAACTGGGTGAAGCTTTCTTT. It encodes CSARDGGRRELGEAFF.

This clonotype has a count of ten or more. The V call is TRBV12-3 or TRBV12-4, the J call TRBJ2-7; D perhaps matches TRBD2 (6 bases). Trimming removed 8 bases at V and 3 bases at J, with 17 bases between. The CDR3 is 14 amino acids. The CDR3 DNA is TGTGCCAGCGGATCTTCGGGAGCCAACTACGAGCAGTACTTC. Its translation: CASGSSGANYEQYF.

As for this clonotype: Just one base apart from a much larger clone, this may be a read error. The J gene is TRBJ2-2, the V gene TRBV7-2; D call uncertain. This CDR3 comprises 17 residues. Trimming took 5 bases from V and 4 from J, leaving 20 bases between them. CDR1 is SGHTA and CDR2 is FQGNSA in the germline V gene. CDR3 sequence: CASSAFGSKRGTGELFF. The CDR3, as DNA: TGTGCCAGCAGCGCCTTCGGATCCAAACGAGGCACCGGGGAGCTGTTTTTT.

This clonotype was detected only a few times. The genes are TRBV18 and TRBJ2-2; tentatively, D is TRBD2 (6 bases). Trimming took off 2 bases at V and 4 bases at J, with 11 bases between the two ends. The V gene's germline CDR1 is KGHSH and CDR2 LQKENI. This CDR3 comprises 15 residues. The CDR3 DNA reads TGTGCCAGCTCACCATTGCAGGGAGGCACCGGGGAGCTGTTTTTT. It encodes CASSPLQGGTGELFF.

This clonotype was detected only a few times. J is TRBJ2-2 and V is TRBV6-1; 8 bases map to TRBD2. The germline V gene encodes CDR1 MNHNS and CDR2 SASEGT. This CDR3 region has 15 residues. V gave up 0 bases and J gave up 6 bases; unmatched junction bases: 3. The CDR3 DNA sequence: TGTGCCAGCAGTGAAGCCGGGAGGGGGTCCGGGGAGCTGTTTTTT. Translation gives CASSEAGRGSGELFF.

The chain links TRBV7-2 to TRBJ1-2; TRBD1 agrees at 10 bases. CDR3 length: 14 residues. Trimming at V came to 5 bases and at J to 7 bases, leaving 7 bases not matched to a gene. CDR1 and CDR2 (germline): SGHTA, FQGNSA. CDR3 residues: CASSLGTGAGGYTF. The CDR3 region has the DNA TGTGCCAGCAGCCTGGGGACAGGGGCGGGTGGCTACACCTTC.

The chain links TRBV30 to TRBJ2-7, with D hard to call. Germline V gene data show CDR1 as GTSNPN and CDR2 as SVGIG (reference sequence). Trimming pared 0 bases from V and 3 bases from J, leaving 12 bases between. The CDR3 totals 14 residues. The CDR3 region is CAWSVALVGYEQYF. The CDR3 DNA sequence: TGTGCCTGGAGTGTAGCCTTGGTGGGCTACGAGCAGTACTTC.

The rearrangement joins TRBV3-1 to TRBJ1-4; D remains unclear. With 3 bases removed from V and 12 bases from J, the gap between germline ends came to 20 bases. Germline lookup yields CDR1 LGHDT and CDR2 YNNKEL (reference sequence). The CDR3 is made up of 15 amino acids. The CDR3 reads CASSQAPEGLRELFF. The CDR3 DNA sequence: TGTGCCAGCAGCCAGGCCCCTGAGGGATTGAGGGAACTGTTTTTT.

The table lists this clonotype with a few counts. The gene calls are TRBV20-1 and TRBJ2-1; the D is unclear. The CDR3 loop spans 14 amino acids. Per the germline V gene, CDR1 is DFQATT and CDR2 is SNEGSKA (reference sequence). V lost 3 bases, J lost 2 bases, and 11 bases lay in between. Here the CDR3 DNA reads TGCAGTGCTAGTCAGGCGGCGACCTACAATGAGCAGTTCTTC. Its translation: CSASQAATYNEQFF.

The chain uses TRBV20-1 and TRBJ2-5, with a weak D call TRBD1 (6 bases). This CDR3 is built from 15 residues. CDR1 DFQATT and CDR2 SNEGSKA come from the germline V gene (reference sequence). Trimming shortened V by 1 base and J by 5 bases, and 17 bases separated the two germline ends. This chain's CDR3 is CSARARDRTVETQYF. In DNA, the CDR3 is TGCAGTGCTAGAGCTCGGGACCGGACAGTCGAGACCCAGTACTTC.

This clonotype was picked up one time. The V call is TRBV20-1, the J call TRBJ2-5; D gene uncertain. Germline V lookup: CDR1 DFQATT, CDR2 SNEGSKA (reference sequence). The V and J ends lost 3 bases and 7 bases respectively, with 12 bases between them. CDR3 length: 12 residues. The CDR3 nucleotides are TGCAGTGCTAGCAACTCGCTCGCGACCCAGTACTTC. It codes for CSASNSLATQYF.

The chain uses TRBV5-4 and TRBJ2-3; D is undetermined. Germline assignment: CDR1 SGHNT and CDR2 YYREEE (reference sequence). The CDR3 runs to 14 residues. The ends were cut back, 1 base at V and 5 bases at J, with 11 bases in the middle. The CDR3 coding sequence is TGTGCCAGCAGCTTGAGCAGCATAGGAGATACGCAGTATTTT. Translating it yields CASSLSSIGDTQYF.

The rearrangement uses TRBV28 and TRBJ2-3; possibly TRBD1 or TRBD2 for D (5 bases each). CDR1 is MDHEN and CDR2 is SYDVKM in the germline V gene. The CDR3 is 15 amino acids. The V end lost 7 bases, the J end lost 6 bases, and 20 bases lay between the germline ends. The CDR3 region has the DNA TGTGCCAGCACTGGCGAGGGGCGCCTAGTGGATACGCAGTATTTT. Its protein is CASTGEGRLVDTQYF.

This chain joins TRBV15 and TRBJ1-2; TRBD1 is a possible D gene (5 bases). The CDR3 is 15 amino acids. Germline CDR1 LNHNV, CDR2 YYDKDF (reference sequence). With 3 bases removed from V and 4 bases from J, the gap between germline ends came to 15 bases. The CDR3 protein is CATSSGDPMGYGYTF. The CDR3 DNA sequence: TGTGCCACCAGCAGCGGGGACCCAATGGGCTATGGCTACACCTTC.

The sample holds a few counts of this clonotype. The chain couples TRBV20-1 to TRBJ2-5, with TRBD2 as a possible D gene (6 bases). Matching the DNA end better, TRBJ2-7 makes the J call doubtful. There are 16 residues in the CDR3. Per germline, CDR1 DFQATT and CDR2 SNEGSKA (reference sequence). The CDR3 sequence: CSARGPRRRGTYEQYF. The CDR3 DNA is TGCAGTGCTAGGGGGCCCCGGCGACGGGGGACCTACGAGCAGTACTTC.